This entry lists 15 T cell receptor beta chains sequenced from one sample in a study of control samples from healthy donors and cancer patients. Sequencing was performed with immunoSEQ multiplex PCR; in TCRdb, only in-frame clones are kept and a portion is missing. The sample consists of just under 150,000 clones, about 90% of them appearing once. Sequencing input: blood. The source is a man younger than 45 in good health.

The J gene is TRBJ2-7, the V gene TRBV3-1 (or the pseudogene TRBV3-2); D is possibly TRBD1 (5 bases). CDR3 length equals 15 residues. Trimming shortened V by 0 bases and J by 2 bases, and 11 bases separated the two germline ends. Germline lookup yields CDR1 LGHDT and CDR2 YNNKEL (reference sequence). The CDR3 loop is CASSQDAVQAYEQYF. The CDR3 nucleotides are TGTGCCAGCAGCCAAGATGCTGTACAGGCCTACGAGCAGTACTTC.

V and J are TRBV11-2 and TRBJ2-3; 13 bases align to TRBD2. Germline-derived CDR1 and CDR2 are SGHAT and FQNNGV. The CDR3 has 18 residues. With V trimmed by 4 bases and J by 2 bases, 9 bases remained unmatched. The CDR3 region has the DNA TGTGCCAGCAGCTCACTAGCGGGGGGGCAAAGTGTCACAGATACGCAGTATTTT. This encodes CASSSLAGGQSVTDTQYF.

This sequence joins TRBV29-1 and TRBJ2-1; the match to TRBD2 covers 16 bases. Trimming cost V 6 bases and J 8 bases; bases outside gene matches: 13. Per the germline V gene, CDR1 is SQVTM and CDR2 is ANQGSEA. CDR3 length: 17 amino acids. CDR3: CSVVITGTSGGADEQFF. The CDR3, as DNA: TGCAGCGTAGTTATCACCGGGACTAGCGGGGGGGCCGATGAGCAGTTCTTC.

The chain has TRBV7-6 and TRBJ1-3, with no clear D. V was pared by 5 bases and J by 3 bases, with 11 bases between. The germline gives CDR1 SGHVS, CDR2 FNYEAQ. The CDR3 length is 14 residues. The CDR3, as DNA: TGTGCCAGCAGCCCCTATCCAGGTGGAAACACCATATATTTT. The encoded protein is CASSPYPGGNTIYF.

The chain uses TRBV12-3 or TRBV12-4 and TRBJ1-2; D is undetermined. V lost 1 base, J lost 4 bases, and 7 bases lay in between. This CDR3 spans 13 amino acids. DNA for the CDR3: TGTGCCAGCAGTTTAGGGACGGTCTATGGCTACACCTTC. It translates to CASSLGTVYGYTF.

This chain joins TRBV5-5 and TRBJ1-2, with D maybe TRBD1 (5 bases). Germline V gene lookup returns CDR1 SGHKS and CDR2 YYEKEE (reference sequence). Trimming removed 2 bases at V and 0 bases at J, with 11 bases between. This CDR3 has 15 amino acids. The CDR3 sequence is CASSFRDGANYGYTF. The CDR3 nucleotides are TGTGCCAGCAGCTTCCGGGACGGGGCTAACTATGGCTACACCTTC. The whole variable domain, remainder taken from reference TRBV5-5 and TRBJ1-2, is DAGVTQSPTHLIKTRGQQVTLRCSPISGHKSVSWYQQVLGQGPQFIFQYYEKEERGRGNFPDRFSARQFPNYSSELNVNALLLGDSALYLCASSFRDGANYGYTFGSGTRLTVV.

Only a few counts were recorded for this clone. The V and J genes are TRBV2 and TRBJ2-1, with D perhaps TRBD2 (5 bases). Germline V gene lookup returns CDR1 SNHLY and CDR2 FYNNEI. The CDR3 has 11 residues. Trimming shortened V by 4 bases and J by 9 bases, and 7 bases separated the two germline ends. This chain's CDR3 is CASSAGIEQFF. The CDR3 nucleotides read TGTGCCAGCAGTGCGGGGATTGAGCAGTTCTTC.

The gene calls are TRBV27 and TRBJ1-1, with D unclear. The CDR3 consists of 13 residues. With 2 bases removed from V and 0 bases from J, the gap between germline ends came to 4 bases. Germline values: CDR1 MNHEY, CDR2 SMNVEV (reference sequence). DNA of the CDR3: TGTGCCAGCAGTTTAATAGTGAACACTGAAGCTTTCTTT. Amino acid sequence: CASSLIVNTEAFF.

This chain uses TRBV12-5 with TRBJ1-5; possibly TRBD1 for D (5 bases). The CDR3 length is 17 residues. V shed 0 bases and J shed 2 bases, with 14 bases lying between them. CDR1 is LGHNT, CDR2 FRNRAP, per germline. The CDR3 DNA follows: TGTGCTAGTGGTTTGGTAACTTCAGGGAAGGGCAATCAGCCCCAGCATTTT. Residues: CASGLVTSGKGNQPQHF.

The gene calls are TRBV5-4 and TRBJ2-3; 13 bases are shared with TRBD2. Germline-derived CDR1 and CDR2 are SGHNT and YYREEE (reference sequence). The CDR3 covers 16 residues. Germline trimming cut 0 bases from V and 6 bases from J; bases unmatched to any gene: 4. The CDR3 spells CASSLGLAGGIDTQYF. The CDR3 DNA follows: TGTGCCAGCAGCTTGGGACTAGCGGGGGGCATTGATACGCAGTATTTT.

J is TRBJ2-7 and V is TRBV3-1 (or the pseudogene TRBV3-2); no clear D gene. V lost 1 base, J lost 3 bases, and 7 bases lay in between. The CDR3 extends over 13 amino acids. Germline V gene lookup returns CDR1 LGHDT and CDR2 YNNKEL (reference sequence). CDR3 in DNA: TGTGCCAGCAGCCAAGGGACCTACTACGAGCAGTACTTC. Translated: CASSQGTYYEQYF.

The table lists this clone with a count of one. Written as DNA, the CDR3 is TGTGCCAGCAGCCAAGAGTTAGGACTAGCGGTACAGTTCTTC. Protein: CASSQELGLAVQFF. The chain couples TRBV3-1 (or the pseudogene TRBV3-2) to TRBJ2-1; TRBD2 agrees at 10 bases. This CDR3 is built from 14 residues. Germline-derived CDR1 and CDR2 are LGHDT and YNNKEL (reference sequence). V was pared by 0 bases and J by 13 bases, with 6 bases of the junction left unmatched.

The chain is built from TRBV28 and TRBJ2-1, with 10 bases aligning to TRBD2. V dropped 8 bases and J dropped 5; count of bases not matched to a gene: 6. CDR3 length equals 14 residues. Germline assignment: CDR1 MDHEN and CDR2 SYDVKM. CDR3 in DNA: TGTGCCAGCGTATTAGCGGGGGGCCACAATGAGCAGTTCTTC. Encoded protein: CASVLAGGHNEQFF.

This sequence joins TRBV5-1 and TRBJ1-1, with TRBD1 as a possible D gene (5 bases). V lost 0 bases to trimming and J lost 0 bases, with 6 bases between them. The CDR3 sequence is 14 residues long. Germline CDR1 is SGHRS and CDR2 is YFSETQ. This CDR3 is CASSLGRVNTEAFF. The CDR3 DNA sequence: TGCGCCAGCAGCTTGGGCAGGGTGAACACTGAAGCTTTCTTT.

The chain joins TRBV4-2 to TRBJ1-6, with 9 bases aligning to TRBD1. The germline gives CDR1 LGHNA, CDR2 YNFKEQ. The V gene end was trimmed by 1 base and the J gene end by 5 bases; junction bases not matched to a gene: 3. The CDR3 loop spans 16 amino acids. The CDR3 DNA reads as TGTGCCAGCAGCCAAGGACAGGGGGAACATAATTCACCCCTCCACTTT. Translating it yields CASSQGQGEHNSPLHF.